This TCR beta chain is from a study of blood T cells in healthy people across ages. Per germline, CDR1 KGHDR and CDR2 SFDVKD. The CDR3 is 11 residues long. With 9 bases removed from V and 3 bases from J, the gap between germline ends came to 5 bases. This clonotype was counted a few times. A sample-barcoded 5' primer and a J-beta primer mix were used in a second PCR of roughly 7 to 11 cycles. TCRdb re-derived calls from the 5' RACE reads in MiXCR, one entry per CDR3 protein. The repertoire holds 700,000 to 800,000 distinct CDR3 sequences, around 40% seen once, with 20% to 25% in the top ten. PBMCs numbering at least 6.5 million were isolated per sample.

The source is a woman aged 55-70 years in good health. The sequenced sample consisted of blood. The V call is TRBV24-1, the J call TRBJ2-1; no firm D call. The CDR3 DNA follows: TGTGCCACCCAACTCTACAATGAGCAGTTCTTC. Encoded protein: CATQLYNEQFF.